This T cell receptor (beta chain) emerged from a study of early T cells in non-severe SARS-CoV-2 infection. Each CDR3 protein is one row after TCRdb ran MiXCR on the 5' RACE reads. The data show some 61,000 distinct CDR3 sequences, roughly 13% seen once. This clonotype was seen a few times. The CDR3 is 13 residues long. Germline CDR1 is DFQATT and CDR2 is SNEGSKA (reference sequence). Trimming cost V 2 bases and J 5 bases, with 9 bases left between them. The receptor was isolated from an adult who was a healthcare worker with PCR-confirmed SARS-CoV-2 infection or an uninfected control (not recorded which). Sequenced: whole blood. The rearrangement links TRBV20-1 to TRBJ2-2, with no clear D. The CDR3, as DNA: TGCAGTGCTAGAAAAGGCGATACCGGGGAGCTGTTTTTT. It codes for CSARKGDTGELFF.